This TCR beta chain emerged from a study of Ad26.COV2.S vaccination and SARS-CoV-2 variants. At the level of the study: By the intramuscular route, Ad26.COV2.S was given once, or twice 56 days apart.

CDR3 length: 14 amino acids. The J segment lost 2 bases and the V segment lost 4 bases, leaving 4 bases of the junction unmatched. CDR1 SGHTA and CDR2 FQGNSA come from the germline V gene. Treatment in this sample: about 20 received Ad26.COV2.S at low or high dose, single or two shots; about five received placebo; per-sample allocation not given. On day 63 after the first injection, vaccine and placebo recipients gave samples. Produced via immunoSEQ multiplex PCR; TCRdb's table is partial and in-frame only. The data show a few hundred thousand clones, around 90% seen once. Here the sequenced sample was peripheral blood, taken in a trial of Ad26.COV2.S vaccine versus placebo. V is TRBV7-2 and J is TRBJ1-2; TRBD1 matches 7 bases. This TCR was sampled from a person between 18 and 59 years old who received the Ad26.COV2.S COVID-19 vaccine or a placebo. The CDR3 DNA follows: TGTGCCAGCAGCTCTTGGGACAGCAACTATGGCTACACCTTC. Its translation is CASSSWDSNYGYTF.